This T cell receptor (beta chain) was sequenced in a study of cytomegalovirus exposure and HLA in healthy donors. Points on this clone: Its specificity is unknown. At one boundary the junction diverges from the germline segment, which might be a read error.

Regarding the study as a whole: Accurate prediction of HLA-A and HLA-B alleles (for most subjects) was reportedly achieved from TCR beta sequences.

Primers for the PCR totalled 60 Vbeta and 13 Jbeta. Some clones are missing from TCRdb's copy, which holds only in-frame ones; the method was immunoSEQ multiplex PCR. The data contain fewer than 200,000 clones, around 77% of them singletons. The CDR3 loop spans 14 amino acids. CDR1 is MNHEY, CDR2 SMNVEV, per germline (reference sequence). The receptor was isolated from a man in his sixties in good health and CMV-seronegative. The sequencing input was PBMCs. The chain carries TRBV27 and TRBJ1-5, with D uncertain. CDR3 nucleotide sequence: TGTGCCAGCATGAGCGGACCCGGCAATCAGCCCCAGAATTTT. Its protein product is CASMSGPGNQPQNF.